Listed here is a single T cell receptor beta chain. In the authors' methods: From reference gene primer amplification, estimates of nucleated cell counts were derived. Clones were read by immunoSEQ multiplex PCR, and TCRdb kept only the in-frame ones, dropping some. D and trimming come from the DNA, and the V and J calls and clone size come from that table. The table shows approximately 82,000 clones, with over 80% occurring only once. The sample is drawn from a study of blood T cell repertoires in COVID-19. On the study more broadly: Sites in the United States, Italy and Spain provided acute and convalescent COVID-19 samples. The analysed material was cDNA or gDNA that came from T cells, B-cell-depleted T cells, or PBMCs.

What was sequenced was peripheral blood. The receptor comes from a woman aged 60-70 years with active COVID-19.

CDR3 coding DNA: TGTGCCACCCGCGCCAGTTCTAGCACTGAAGCTTTCTTT. This codes for CATRASSSTEAFF. This chain uses TRBV11-2 with TRBJ1-1, with D uncertain. CDR3 length: 13 amino acids. Germline CDR1 is SGHAT and CDR2 is FQNNGV. The ends were cut back, 10 bases at V and 4 bases at J, with 16 bases in the middle.